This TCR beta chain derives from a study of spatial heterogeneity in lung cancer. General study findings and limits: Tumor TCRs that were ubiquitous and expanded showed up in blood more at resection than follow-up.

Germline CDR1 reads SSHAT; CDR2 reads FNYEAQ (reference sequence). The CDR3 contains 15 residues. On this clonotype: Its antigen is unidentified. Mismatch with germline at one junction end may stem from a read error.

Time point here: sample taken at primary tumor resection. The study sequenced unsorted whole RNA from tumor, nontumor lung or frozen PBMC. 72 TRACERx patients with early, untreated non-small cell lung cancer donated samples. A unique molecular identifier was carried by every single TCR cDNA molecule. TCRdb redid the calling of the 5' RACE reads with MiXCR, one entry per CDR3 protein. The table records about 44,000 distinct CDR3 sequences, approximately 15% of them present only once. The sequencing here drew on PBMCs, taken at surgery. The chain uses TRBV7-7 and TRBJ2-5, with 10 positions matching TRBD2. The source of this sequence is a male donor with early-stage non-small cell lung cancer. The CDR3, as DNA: TGTGCTAGCAGCGATGGGCTAGCGGGGGTCCAGACCCAGTACTTC. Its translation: CASSDGLAGVQTQYF.